These T cell receptor beta chains were read from a single sample in a study of control samples from healthy donors and cancer patients. Profiling relied on immunoSEQ multiplex PCR, and the TCRdb table lists in-frame clones only, not all of them. The sample lists fewer than 95,000 clones; approximately 80% were seen once. The material sequenced was blood. These receptors all stem from a man aged 25-45 years in good health. Both conserved end residues are part of each CDR3. D genes are given only for firm matches.

v_call,d_call,j_call,cdr3_nt,cdr3_aa
TRBV6-1,.,TRBJ2-7,TGTGCCAGCAGTGACGGGGGGTGGACAGGGTCGGGGTGGCAGTACTTC,CASSDGGWTGSGWQYF
TRBV2,.,TRBJ1-3,TGTGCCAGCAGTGACGGGGTCGTCTCTGGAAACACCATATATTTT,CASSDGVVSGNTIYF
TRBV4-2,.,TRBJ2-2,TGTGCCAGCAGCCAAGATAGTCGAGTCGGAGGGGAGCTGTTTTTT,CASSQDSRVGGELFF
TRBV19,.,TRBJ2-6,TGTGCCAGTAGTATTCCCCGCTCTGGGGCCAACGTCCTGACTTTC,CASSIPRSGANVLTF
TRBV2,TRBD2,TRBJ2-7,TGTGCCAGCAGACCACGAGCGGGGGGCTACGAGCAGTACTTC,CASRPRAGGYEQYF
TRBV27,.,TRBJ1-4,TGTGCCAGCAGTAAGAGTCGGCATGAAAAACTGTTTTTT,CASSKSRHEKLFF
TRBV3-1/TRBV3-2,.,TRBJ2-7,TGTGCCAGCAGCCAAGCGGACCTCTACGAGCAGTACTTC,CASSQADLYEQYF
TRBV21-1,.,TRBJ1-1,TGTGCCAGCAGCAAATGGACAGTACGGACTGGGCACACTGAAGCTTTCTTT,CASSKWTVRTGHTEAFF
TRBV10-3,TRBD2,TRBJ2-5,TGTGCCATCAGTAGACTAGCGGAGGAGACCCAGTACTTC,CAISRLAEETQYF
TRBV5-6,.,TRBJ1-1,TGTGCCAGCAGCTTTGACTTGAACACTGAAGCTTTCTTT,CASSFDLNTEAFF
TRBV4-2,.,TRBJ2-3,TGTGCCAGCAGCTCAAGTTTGGGGGCAGAAGATACGCAGTATTTT,CASSSSLGAEDTQYF
TRBV2,TRBD1,TRBJ2-3,TGTGCCAGCAGTACTGGGACAGGCGCAACAGATACGCAGTATTTT,CASSTGTGATDTQYF
TRBV5-1,.,TRBJ1-1,TGCGCCAGCAGGCGGGAAAGTGGGTACACTGAAGCTTTCTTT,CASRRESGYTEAFF
TRBV18,TRBD1,TRBJ1-2,TGTGCCCGCGCGCCGGGGGACAGAGGGGCCTGTGGCTACACCTTC,CARAPGDRGACGYTF
TRBV6-6,.,TRBJ2-7,TGTGCCAGCAGTTACTCGAGCAGGGGCTACGAGCAGTACTTC,CASSYSSRGYEQYF
TRBV30,.,TRBJ1-4,TGTGCCTGGGGTGGGGGCTTCAGTGAAAAACTGTTTTTT,CAWGGGFSEKLFF